This passage covers 22 T cell receptor beta chains from one sample sequenced in a study of blood T cell repertoires in COVID-19. Generated by immunoSEQ multiplex PCR, the TCRdb table keeps only in-frame clones and is missing some. The data contain some 310,000 clones, around 90% of them singletons. The sequenced sample consisted of peripheral blood. The receptors were sampled from a man in his fifties or sixties with active or convalescent COVID-19.

About this clone: Other DNA sequences in this sample translate to the same CDR3. The V and J genes are TRBV2 and TRBJ1-4; 7 bases match TRBD1. V was clipped by 2 bases and J by 3 bases; unmatched bases: 3. The germline V gene has CDR1 SNHLY and CDR2 FYNNEI. The CDR3 length is 15 residues. The CDR3 protein is CASSENRGSNEKLFF. In DNA form, the CDR3 reads TGTGCCAGCAGTGAAAACAGGGGATCTAATGAAAAACTGTTTTTT.

The CDR3 loop reads CASSPAPGLAGGGAGEQYF. In DNA, the CDR3 is TGTGCCAGCAGCCCTGCCCCGGGACTAGCGGGAGGGGGGGCCGGCGAGCAGTACTTC. The chain is built from TRBV7-6 and TRBJ2-7; 16 bases line up with TRBD2. V shed 5 bases, J shed 6 bases, and the junction held 16 bases outside the gene matches. CDR1 SGHVS and CDR2 FNYEAQ come from the germline V gene. The length of the CDR3 is 19 residues.

The chain carries TRBV27 and TRBJ2-3, with TRBD2 matching 7 bases. The CDR3 is 14 residues long. J lost 2 bases, V lost 9 bases, and 8 bases had no gene match. CDR1 is MNHEY and CDR2 is SMNVEV in the germline V gene (reference sequence). CDR3 sequence reads: CASSRAGFTDTQYF. The CDR3 bases are TGTGCCAGTTCGAGAGCGGGGTTCACAGATACGCAGTATTTT.

V is TRBV6-6 and J is TRBJ1-2, with TRBD1 identical over 9 bases. This CDR3 region has 16 residues. V gave up 0 bases and J gave up 4 bases; unmatched junction bases: 6. CDR1 is MNHNY, CDR2 SVGAGI, per germline (reference sequence). DNA of the CDR3: TGTGCCAGCAGTTACTCGAGGTCGGACAGGGGCTATGGCTACACCTTC. Amino acid sequence: CASSYSRSDRGYGYTF.

The rearrangement links TRBV6-1 to TRBJ2-7; TRBD2 aligns across 15 bases. The J segment lost 5 bases and the V segment lost 6 bases, leaving 5 bases of the junction unmatched. The CDR3 runs 15 residues. CDR1 is MNHNS, CDR2 SASEGT, per germline. The CDR3 spells CASRPGLAGGDEQYF. Here the CDR3 DNA reads TGTGCCAGCAGACCGGGACTAGCGGGAGGAGACGAGCAGTACTTC.

This clone appeared a single time. The chain has TRBV2 and TRBJ1-1; D gene ambiguous. Germline CDR1 SNHLY, CDR2 FYNNEI. V gave up 6 bases and J gave up 10 bases, with 15 bases separating them. The CDR3 runs to 12 residues. Here the CDR3 reads CASSETRDRAFF. DNA of the CDR3: TGTGCCAGCAGCGAAACTAGGGATAGAGCTTTCTTT.

This rearrangement joins TRBV5-8 to TRBJ2-7, with D possibly TRBD1 on 6 matching bases. V shed 0 bases and J shed 0 bases, with 10 bases lying between them. The length of the CDR3 is 15 residues. CDR1 is SGHTS, CDR2 YDEGEE, per germline. The CDR3 here is CASSLEPGASYEQYF. The CDR3 nucleotides read TGTGCCAGCAGCTTGGAACCAGGGGCCTCCTACGAGCAGTACTTC.

This rearrangement joins TRBV28 to TRBJ2-2; TRBD1 matches at 9 bases. V lost 6 bases to trimming and J lost 4 bases; unmatched junction nucleotides: 3. Germline CDR1 is MDHEN and CDR2 is SYDVKM. This CDR3 is built from 14 residues. CDR3 bases: TGTGCCAGCAGGCTGACAGGGGGCACCGGGGAGCTGTTTTTT. Translation gives CASRLTGGTGELFF. Full variable domain (outside the CDR3, taken from reference TRBV28 and TRBJ2-2): DVKVTQSSRYLVKRTGEKVFLECVQDMDHENMFWYRQDPGLGLRLIYFSYDVKMKEKGDIPEGYSVSREKKERFSLILESASTNQTSMYLCASRLTGGTGELFFGEGSRLTVL.

The J gene is TRBJ1-6, the V gene TRBV5-1; 9 bases are a match to TRBD1. This CDR3 is built from 15 residues. Germline CDR1 SGHRS, CDR2 YFSETQ. J was trimmed by 7 bases and V by 4 bases; bases with no gene match: 6. CDR3 nucleotide sequence: TGCGCCAGCAGCACCGCGACAGGGGGGAATTCACCCCTCCACTTT. This gives the protein CASSTATGGNSPLHF.

The chain links TRBV7-3 to TRBJ1-2; weak D call: TRBD1 (5 bases). V dropped 2 bases and J dropped 7 bases, with 14 bases sitting between them. The length of the CDR3 is 14 residues. Germline CDR1 SGHTA, CDR2 FQGTGA. CDR3 nucleotides: TGTGCCAGCAGCTTATATGCTCAGGGTAGTGGCTACACCTTC. It codes for CASSLYAQGSGYTF.

V is TRBV30 and J is TRBJ1-2, with TRBD1 matching over 7 bases. This CDR3 comprises 13 residues. The germline V gene encodes CDR1 GTSNPN and CDR2 SVGIG (reference sequence). The J segment lost 3 bases and the V segment lost 2 bases, leaving 3 bases of the junction unmatched. CDR3 loop: CAWSIQGYYGYTF. In DNA form, the CDR3 reads TGTGCCTGGAGTATACAGGGGTACTATGGCTACACCTTC.

The gene calls are TRBV6-5 and TRBJ2-7; the match to TRBD1 covers 10 bases. From germline, CDR1 is MNHEY and CDR2 SVGAGI. This CDR3 contains 15 residues. J lost 6 bases, V lost 6 bases, and 11 bases had no gene match. CDR3 in DNA: TGTGCCAGCAGCCGTTCCGGGACAGGGGCCTCCGAGCAGTACTTC. It codes for CASSRSGTGASEQYF.

This chain connects TRBV5-1 to TRBJ2-5; 8 bases agree with TRBD1. From germline, CDR1 is SGHRS and CDR2 YFSETQ. The CDR3 totals 15 residues. The trim removed 0 bases at V and 4 bases at J, leaving 5 bases unmatched. The CDR3 DNA sequence: TGCGCCAGCAGCTTGGGAGACAGGGGTGGAGAGACCCAGTACTTC. It yields the protein CASSLGDRGGETQYF.

The gene calls are TRBV5-4 and TRBJ2-7; the match to TRBD2 covers 9 bases. Germline-derived CDR1 and CDR2 are SGHNT and YYREEE (reference sequence). V lost 4 bases and J lost 4; bases outside the gene matches: 6. The CDR3 extends over 14 amino acids. CDR3 sequence (DNA): TGTGCCAGCAGCCCGGGACTAGCACAATACGAGCAGTACTTC. Its translation is CASSPGLAQYEQYF.

The genes are TRBV28 and TRBJ2-7; 8 bases fit TRBD1. Per germline, CDR1 MDHEN and CDR2 SYDVKM. V shed 6 bases and J 2 bases; nucleotides not matched to a gene: 6. The CDR3 covers 14 residues. The CDR3 sequence: CASRLTGETYEQYF. As DNA, the CDR3 is TGTGCCAGCAGACTGACAGGGGAAACCTACGAGCAGTACTTC.

This clone was counted only a few times. The V and J genes are TRBV7-9 and TRBJ1-1; a weak D match, TRBD1 (6 bases). V shed 3 bases and J shed 4 bases, with 12 bases lying between them. The CDR3 totals 14 residues. Looked up from germline, CDR1 is SEHNR and CDR2 is FQNEAQ (reference sequence). In nucleotides, the CDR3 is TGTGCCAGCAGCTTCACACCGACAGGCACTGAAGCTTTCTTT. Amino acids: CASSFTPTGTEAFF. The complete variable domain, with remaining parts taken from reference TRBV7-9 and TRBJ1-1, reads DTGVSQNPRHKITKRGQNVTFRCDPISEHNRLYWYRQTLGQGPEFLTYFQNEAQLEKSRLLSDRFSAERPKGSFSTLEIQRTEQGDSAMYLCASSFTPTGTEAFFGQGTRLTVV.

This clone was observed once. The rearrangement links TRBV2 to TRBJ2-3; TRBD2 aligns across 10 bases. Germline V CDR1 and CDR2: SNHLY, FYNNEI. The ends lost 6 bases at V and 4 bases at J; junction bases unmatched: 7. The CDR3 loop spans 15 amino acids. In DNA form, the CDR3 reads TGTGCCAGCAGCGAGGGACTAGCGATCTCAGATACGCAGTATTTT. This codes for CASSEGLAISDTQYF.

The chain is built from TRBV14 and TRBJ1-5, with D tentatively TRBD1 (6 bases). This CDR3 region has 15 residues. Deletions cut 0 bases from V and 7 bases from J, with 13 bases between. Germline CDR1 is SGHDN and CDR2 is FVKESK. CDR3 coding DNA: TGTGCCAGCAGCCAAGATGTCGGGGGGCAACAGCCCCAGCATTTT. Translated, it gives CASSQDVGGQQPQHF.

This clone was seen more than once but under ten times. The chain links TRBV27 to TRBJ2-7; a weak D match, TRBD1 (6 bases). In germline, CDR1 is MNHEY, CDR2 SMNVEV (reference sequence). Between the trimmed V and J ends, which lost 5 bases and 2 bases, there was a span of 13 bases. The CDR3 is 14 amino acids. This CDR3 is CASSTHRETYEQYF. The CDR3 DNA reads as TGTGCCAGCAGTACCCACAGGGAAACCTACGAGCAGTACTTC.

This chain uses TRBV30 with TRBJ2-3; 10 bases agree with TRBD1. V lost 1 base and J lost 3; bases outside the gene matches: 4. This CDR3 is built from 15 residues. Per germline, CDR1 GTSNPN and CDR2 SVGIG (reference sequence). In nucleotides, the CDR3 is TGTGCCTGGAGTGCGACAGGGGGCATAACAGATACGCAGTATTTT. This sequence encodes CAWSATGGITDTQYF.

The chain carries TRBV12-3 or TRBV12-4 and TRBJ1-1; D possibly corresponds to TRBD1 (6 bases). The CDR3 is 13 amino acids. With 3 bases removed from V and 4 bases from J, the gap between germline ends came to 9 bases. The CDR3 here is CASSFRGSTEAFF. CDR3 nucleotide sequence: TGTGCCAGCAGTTTTAGGGGGAGCACTGAAGCTTTCTTT.

This chain joins TRBV28 and TRBJ1-2, with 8 bases aligning to TRBD1. The J segment lost 1 base and the V segment lost 4 bases, leaving 11 bases of the junction unmatched. Germline V CDR1 and CDR2: MDHEN, SYDVKM. The CDR3 covers 17 residues. The CDR3 DNA is TGTGCCAGCAGTTCTCAGGGGGCGCGTCCCTTTAACTATGGCTACACCTTC. Amino acids: CASSSQGARPFNYGYTF.